Shown below are 23 T cell receptor beta chains from a single sample sequenced in a study of OX40 agonist ivuxolimab in advanced cancers. Assay: immunoSEQ multiplex PCR; the TCRdb copy retains only in-frame clones and omits some. The repertoire includes tens of thousands of clones, more than 70% of them detected once, and about 0.2% sits in the top ten. Here the sequenced sample was CD4+ or CD8+ T cells sorted from blood, taken in a trial of the OX40 agonist ivuxolimab. These receptors all come from an adult with an advanced solid tumor such as melanoma, head and neck, liver or kidney cancer.

The chain has TRBV4-2 and TRBJ1-1; TRBD1 might be the D (5 bases). V was shortened by 2 bases and J by 7 bases, with 11 bases between the two germline ends. Germline CDR1 and CDR2: LGHNA and YNFKEQ. This CDR3 spans 13 amino acids. The CDR3 DNA is TGTGCCAGCAGCCAATTAGACAGATATGAAGCTTTCTTT. It encodes CASSQLDRYEAFF.

This clone has a single count. This chain uses TRBV6-1 with TRBJ2-5; the D gene is possibly TRBD2 (6 bases). In germline, CDR1 is MNHNS, CDR2 SASEGT. The CDR3 is 15 amino acids. Trimming stripped 3 bases from V and 1 base from J, with 12 bases between. The CDR3 protein is CASSEGLTFQETQYF. As DNA, the CDR3 is TGTGCCAGCAGTGAGGGACTGACTTTCCAAGAGACCCAGTACTTC.

This chain links TRBV28 with TRBJ2-2; 8 bases line up with TRBD2. CDR3 length equals 14 residues. The V and J ends lost 5 bases and 7 bases, in that order; junction bases with no gene match: 6. The germline V gene has CDR1 MDHEN and CDR2 SYDVKM. In nucleotides, the CDR3 is TGTGCCAGCAGTCCACCCGGGACTAGCGGGGAGCTGTTTTTT. It encodes CASSPPGTSGELFF.

V and J are TRBV27 and TRBJ1-5; possible D gene TRBD1, 6 bases. Germline assignment: CDR1 MNHEY and CDR2 SMNVEV (reference sequence). V shed 4 bases and J shed 0 bases, with 13 bases lying between them. This CDR3 region has 16 residues. The CDR3, as DNA: TGTGCCAGCAGTTCACGGGGGCAGCTTAGCAATCAGCCCCAGCATTTT. It specifies CASSSRGQLSNQPQHF.

This clone was found once. This rearrangement joins TRBV9 to TRBJ2-7; 8 bases are a match to TRBD2. V lost 0 bases, J lost 7 bases, and 6 bases stayed unmatched. Germline loops: CDR1 SGDLS, CDR2 YYNGEE. This CDR3 is built from 14 residues. The CDR3 bases are TGTGCCAGCAGCGTAGGGTTAGCGGGGTGGGAGCAGTACTTC. Translation: CASSVGLAGWEQYF. The whole variable domain, remainder taken from reference TRBV9 and TRBJ2-7, is DSGVTQTPKHLITATGQRVTLRCSPRSGDLSVYWYQQSLDQGLQFLIQYYNGEERAKGNILERFSAQQFPDLHSELNLSSLELGDSALYFCASSVGLAGWEQYFGPGTRLTVT.

This clone was detected only once. The rearrangement uses TRBV5-4 and TRBJ2-2, with TRBD1 as a possible D gene (6 bases). The germline V gene encodes CDR1 SGHNT and CDR2 YYREEE (reference sequence). CDR3 size: 15 residues. V lost 0 bases and J lost 5, with 11 bases in between. The CDR3 sequence: CASSLDPGQTGELFF. In DNA form, the CDR3 reads TGTGCCAGCAGCTTGGATCCGGGACAAACCGGGGAGCTGTTTTTT.

Only a few counts were recorded for this clone. This sequence joins TRBV30 and TRBJ1-5; no definite D call. This CDR3 has 12 residues. Germline CDR1 is GTSNPN and CDR2 is SVGIG (reference sequence). The germline V and J ends were trimmed by 1 base and 2 bases, with 3 bases remaining between them. The CDR3 here is CAWSGGNQPQHF. CDR3 DNA sequence: TGTGCCTGGAGTGGGGGCAATCAGCCCCAGCATTTT. The variable domain in full, with the rest retrieved from reference TRBV30 and TRBJ1-5, is SQTIHQWPATLVQPVGSPLSLECTVEGTSNPNLYWYRQAAGRGLQLLFYSVGIGQISSEVPQNLSASRPQDRQFILSSKKLLLSDSGFYLCAWSGGNQPQHFGDGTRLSIL.

V gene TRBV25-1 combines with J gene TRBJ1-6, with TRBD1 matching 9 bases. CDR1 is MGHDK, CDR2 SYGVNS, per germline. Trimming at V came to 4 bases and at J to 9 bases, leaving 1 base not matched to a gene. The CDR3 runs 13 residues. Written as DNA, the CDR3 is TGTGCCAGCAGTGGGGACAGGGTTTCACCCCTCCACTTT. Translation: CASSGDRVSPLHF.

The CDR3 protein is CASSQDTKREAFF. The CDR3 DNA reads TGTGCCAGCAGCCAAGACACTAAACGAGAAGCTTTCTTT. This rearrangement joins TRBV11-3 to TRBJ1-1; D remains unclear. The V gene's germline CDR1 is SGHNT and CDR2 YENEEA. The CDR3 loop spans 13 amino acids. V gave up 5 bases and J gave up 8 bases, with 15 bases separating them.

The V and J genes are TRBV5-4 and TRBJ2-1, with 7 bases aligning to TRBD2. The CDR3 has 14 amino acids. The germline V gene has CDR1 SGHNT and CDR2 YYREEE (reference sequence). Trimming cost V 0 bases and J 3 bases; bases outside gene matches: 0. DNA for the CDR3: TGTGCCAGCAGCTTGGGCGGGAGCTACAATGAGCAGTTCTTC. Encoded protein: CASSLGGSYNEQFF. Combining the CDR3 with reference TRBV5-4 and TRBJ2-1 gives the whole variable domain ETGVTQSPTHLIKTRGQQVTLRCSSQSGHNTVSWYQQALGQGPQFIFQYYREEENGRGNFPPRFSGLQFPNYSSELNVNALELDDSALYLCASSLGGSYNEQFFGPGTRLTVL.

The chain recombines TRBV25-1 with TRBJ1-6, with a possible D match to TRBD1 (5 bases). Between the trimmed V and J ends, which lost 4 bases and 7 bases, there was a span of 14 bases. CDR1 MGHDK and CDR2 SYGVNS come from the germline V gene. The CDR3 is 15 residues long. DNA for the CDR3: TGTGCCAGCAGTGGGCCGTGGGGGGAAAATTCACCCCTCCACTTT. Translating gives CASSGPWGENSPLHF.

In this sample, this clone turned up a few times. The genes are TRBV19 and TRBJ1-5, with TRBD1 matching over 7 bases. V lost 7 bases to trimming and J lost 6 bases; unmatched junction nucleotides: 6. Germline loops: CDR1 LNHDA, CDR2 SQIVND (reference sequence). This CDR3 is 13 amino acids long. The CDR3: CASKEGAGQPQHF. The CDR3 DNA reads TGTGCCAGTAAAGAGGGGGCAGGTCAGCCCCAGCATTTT.

V gene TRBV6-1 combines with J gene TRBJ2-7; no definite D call. Germline CDR1 MNHNS, CDR2 SASEGT. Trimming stripped 7 bases from V and 2 bases from J, with 18 bases between. This CDR3 region has 15 residues. This CDR3 reads CASTQVIGGAYEQYF. The CDR3 nucleotides read TGTGCCAGCACCCAAGTGATAGGTGGGGCCTACGAGCAGTACTTC.

The chain is built from TRBV18 and TRBJ2-3; 9 bases align to TRBD2. Germline values: CDR1 KGHSH, CDR2 LQKENI. V lost 1 base to trimming and J lost 0 bases; unmatched junction nucleotides: 5. This CDR3 region has 17 residues. The CDR3 region has the DNA TGTGCCAGCTCACCACTTCGGCTAGCGGGGAGCACAGATACGCAGTATTTT. Translation: CASSPLRLAGSTDTQYF.

The chain is built from TRBV7-3 and TRBJ1-6, with D possibly TRBD1 on 6 matching bases. There are 20 residues in the CDR3. The germline V and J ends were trimmed by 6 bases and 0 bases, with 24 bases remaining between them. From germline, CDR1 is SGHTA and CDR2 FQGTGA. The CDR3 is CASRPCIRGPLSSYNSPLHF. The CDR3, as DNA: TGTGCCAGCAGGCCCTGTATCAGGGGACCGCTGAGCTCCTATAATTCACCCCTCCACTTT.

The chain uses TRBV25-1 and TRBJ2-6; 13 bases are a match to TRBD2. There are 17 residues in the CDR3. V shed 6 bases and J 1 base; nucleotides not matched to a gene: 3. Germline V CDR1 and CDR2: MGHDK, SYGVNS. The CDR3 is CASSRLAGGSGANVLTF. For the CDR3, the DNA is TGTGCCAGCAGCCGACTAGCGGGAGGATCTGGGGCCAACGTCCTGACTTTC.

This chain connects TRBV27 to TRBJ2-1, with D perhaps matching TRBD2 (6 bases). With 2 bases removed from V and 2 bases from J, the gap between germline ends came to 10 bases. The CDR3 length is 15 residues. CDR1 MNHEY and CDR2 SMNVEV come from the germline V gene (reference sequence). The CDR3 DNA is TGTGCCAGCAGTTTAGGGCGGGGAACCTACAATGAGCAGTTCTTC. Protein product: CASSLGRGTYNEQFF.

The rearrangement links TRBV5-1 to TRBJ2-7, with D tentatively TRBD2 (6 bases). V was shortened by 1 base and J by 4 bases, with 12 bases between the two germline ends. CDR3 length: 14 amino acids. CDR1 SGHRS and CDR2 YFSETQ come from the germline V gene. CDR3 DNA sequence: TGCGCCAGCAGCTTGCTTGGGCGGGGATACGAGCAGTACTTC. Translation gives CASSLLGRGYEQYF.

This rearrangement joins TRBV15 to TRBJ2-3, with D perhaps matching TRBD1 (5 bases). The CDR3 extends over 16 amino acids. Germline CDR1 reads LNHNV; CDR2 reads YYDKDF (reference sequence). Deletions cut 0 bases from V and 2 bases from J, with 12 bases between. The CDR3 bases are TGTGCCACCAGCAGAGACCTGACAGTACTCACAGATACGCAGTATTTT. Its protein is CATSRDLTVLTDTQYF.

The chain links TRBV5-4 to TRBJ1-2; D ambiguous. In germline, CDR1 is SGHNT, CDR2 YYREEE (reference sequence). This CDR3 comprises 14 residues. The germline V and J ends were trimmed by 5 bases and 5 bases, with 16 bases remaining between them. This CDR3 reads CASSSGQPTYGYTF. CDR3 DNA sequence: TGTGCCAGCAGTTCCGGGCAACCTACTTATGGCTACACCTTC.

The J gene is TRBJ2-3, the V gene TRBV7-6; 7 bases map to TRBD2. The CDR3 is 14 residues long. CDR1 is SGHVS and CDR2 is FNYEAQ in the germline V gene. After removal of 5 bases from V and 4 bases from J, the junction contained 6 bases not matched to a gene. CDR3 coding DNA: TGTGCCAGCAGCCCGGGGAGGGCGCCAGATACGCAGTATTTT. Protein: CASSPGRAPDTQYF.

This sequence joins TRBV19 and TRBJ2-1, with 9 bases aligning to TRBD2. Trimming took 10 bases from V and 0 from J; bases not matched to a gene: 7. Germline assignment: CDR1 LNHDA and CDR2 SQIVND (reference sequence). This CDR3 contains 15 residues. The CDR3 is CATRNSGSSYNEQFF. The DNA of the CDR3 is TGTGCCACCCGAAATAGCGGGAGCTCCTACAATGAGCAGTTCTTC.

The chain uses TRBV11-2 and TRBJ2-7; D is perhaps TRBD1 (6 bases). The CDR3 runs to 14 residues. V shed 2 bases and J shed 3 bases, with 11 bases lying between them. The V gene's germline CDR1 is SGHAT and CDR2 FQNNGV. CDR3 protein: CASSLTGNGYEQYF. The CDR3 DNA follows: TGTGCCAGCAGCTTAACAGGGAACGGCTACGAGCAGTACTTC.